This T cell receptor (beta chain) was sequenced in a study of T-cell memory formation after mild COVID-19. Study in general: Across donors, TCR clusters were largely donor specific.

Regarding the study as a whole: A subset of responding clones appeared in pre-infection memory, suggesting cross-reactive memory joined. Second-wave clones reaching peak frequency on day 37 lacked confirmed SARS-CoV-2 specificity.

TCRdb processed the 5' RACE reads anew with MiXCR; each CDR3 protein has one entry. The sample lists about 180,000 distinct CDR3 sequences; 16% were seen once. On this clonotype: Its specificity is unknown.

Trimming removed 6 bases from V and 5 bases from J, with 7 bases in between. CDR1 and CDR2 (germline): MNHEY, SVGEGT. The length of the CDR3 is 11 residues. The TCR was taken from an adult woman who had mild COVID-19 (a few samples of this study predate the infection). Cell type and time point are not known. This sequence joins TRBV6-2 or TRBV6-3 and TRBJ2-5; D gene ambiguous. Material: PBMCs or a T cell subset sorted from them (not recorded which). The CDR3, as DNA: TGTGCCAGCAGCCATGTGGAGACCCAGTACTTC. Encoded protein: CASSHVETQYF.